The sequence of this TCR beta chain was determined in a study of blood T cell repertoires in COVID-19. Measured with immunoSEQ multiplex PCR; TCRdb has only the in-frame clones, and not every one. The sample carries approximately 260,000 clones, approximately 86% recorded once. V was trimmed by 1 base and J by 5 bases, leaving 18 bases between them. The CDR3 extends over 17 amino acids. Sequenced sample: PBMCs or T cells enriched from blood (not recorded which). The V and J genes are TRBV23-1 and TRBJ2-1, with D perhaps TRBD2 (7 bases). TRBV23-1 is flagged as an ORF with uncertain function. The sequence came from a young woman with acute COVID-19. The CDR3 sequence: CASSQWPGGGFHNEQFF. CDR3 sequence (DNA): TGCGCCAGCAGTCAATGGCCTGGGGGGGGCTTCCACAATGAGCAGTTCTTC.